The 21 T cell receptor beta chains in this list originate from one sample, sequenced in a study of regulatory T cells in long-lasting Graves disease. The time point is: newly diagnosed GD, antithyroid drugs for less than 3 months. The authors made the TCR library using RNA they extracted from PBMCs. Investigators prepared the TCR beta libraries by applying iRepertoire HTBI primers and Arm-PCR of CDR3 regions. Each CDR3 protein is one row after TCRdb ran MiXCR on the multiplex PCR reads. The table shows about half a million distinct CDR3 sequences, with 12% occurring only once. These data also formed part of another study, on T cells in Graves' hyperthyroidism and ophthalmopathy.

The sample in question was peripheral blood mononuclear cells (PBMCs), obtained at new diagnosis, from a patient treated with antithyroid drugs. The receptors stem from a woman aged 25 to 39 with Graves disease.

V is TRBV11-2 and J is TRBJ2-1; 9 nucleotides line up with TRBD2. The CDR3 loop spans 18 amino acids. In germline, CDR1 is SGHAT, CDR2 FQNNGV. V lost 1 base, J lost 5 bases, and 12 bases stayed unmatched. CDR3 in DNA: TGTGCCAGCAGCTTAGGGGGCGCGGGAGGGCCGATGAACAATGAGCAGTTCTTC. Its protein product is CASSLGGAGGPMNNEQFF.

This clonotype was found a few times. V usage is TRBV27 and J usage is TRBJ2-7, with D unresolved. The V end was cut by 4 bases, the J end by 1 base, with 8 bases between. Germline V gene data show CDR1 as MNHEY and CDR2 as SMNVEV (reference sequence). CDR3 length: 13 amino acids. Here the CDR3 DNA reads TGTGCCAGCAGTTCTAGTAAATCCTACGAGCAGTACTTC. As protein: CASSSSKSYEQYF.

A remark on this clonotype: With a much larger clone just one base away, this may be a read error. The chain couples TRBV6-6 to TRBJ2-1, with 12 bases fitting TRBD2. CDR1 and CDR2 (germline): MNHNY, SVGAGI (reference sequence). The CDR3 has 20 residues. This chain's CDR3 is CASGYSGLAGGLVSYNEQFF. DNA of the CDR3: TGTGCCAGCGGTTACTCGGGGCTAGCGGGAGGGCTCGTGTCCTACAATGAGCAGTTCTTC.

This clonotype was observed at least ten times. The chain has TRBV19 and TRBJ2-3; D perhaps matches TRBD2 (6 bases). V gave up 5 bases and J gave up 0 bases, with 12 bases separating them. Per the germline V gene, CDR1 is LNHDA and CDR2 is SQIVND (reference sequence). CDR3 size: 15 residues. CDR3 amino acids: CASSYGGISTDTQYF. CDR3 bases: TGTGCCAGTAGTTACGGAGGGATTAGCACAGATACGCAGTATTTT.

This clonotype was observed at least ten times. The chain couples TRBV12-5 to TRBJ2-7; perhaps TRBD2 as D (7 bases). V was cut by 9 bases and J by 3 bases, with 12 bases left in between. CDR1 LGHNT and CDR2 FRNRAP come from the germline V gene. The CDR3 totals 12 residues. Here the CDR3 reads CASGGRGYEQYF. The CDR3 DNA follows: TGTGCTAGCGGGGGGCGGGGCTACGAGCAGTACTTC.

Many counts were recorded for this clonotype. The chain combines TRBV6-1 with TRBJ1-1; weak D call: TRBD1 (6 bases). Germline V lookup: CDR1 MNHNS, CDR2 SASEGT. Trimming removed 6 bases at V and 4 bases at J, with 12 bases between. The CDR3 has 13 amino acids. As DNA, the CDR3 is TGTGCCAGCAGACCCCAGGGGAGCACTGAAGCTTTCTTT. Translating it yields CASRPQGSTEAFF.

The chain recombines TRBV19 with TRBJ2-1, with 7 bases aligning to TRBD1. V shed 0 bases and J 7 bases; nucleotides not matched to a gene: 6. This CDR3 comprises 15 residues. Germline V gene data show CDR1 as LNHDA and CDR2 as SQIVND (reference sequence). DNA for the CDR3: TGTGCCAGTAGTATAGATCAAGGGGGCGGGAATGAGCAGTTCTTC. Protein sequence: CASSIDQGGGNEQFF.

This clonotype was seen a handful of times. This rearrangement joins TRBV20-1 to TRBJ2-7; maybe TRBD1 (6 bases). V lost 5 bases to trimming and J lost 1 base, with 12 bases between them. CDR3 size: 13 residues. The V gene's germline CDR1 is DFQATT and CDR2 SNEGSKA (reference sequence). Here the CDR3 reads CSAFRDKSYEQYF. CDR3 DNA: TGCAGTGCTTTCCGGGACAAATCCTACGAGCAGTACTTC.

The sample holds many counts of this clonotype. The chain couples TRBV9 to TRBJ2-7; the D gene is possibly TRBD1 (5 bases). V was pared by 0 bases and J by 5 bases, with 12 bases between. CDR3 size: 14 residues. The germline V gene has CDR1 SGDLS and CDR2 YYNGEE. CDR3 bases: TGTGCCAGCAGCGTAGAAGGCAGGGCCCACGAGCAGTACTTC. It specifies CASSVEGRAHEQYF.

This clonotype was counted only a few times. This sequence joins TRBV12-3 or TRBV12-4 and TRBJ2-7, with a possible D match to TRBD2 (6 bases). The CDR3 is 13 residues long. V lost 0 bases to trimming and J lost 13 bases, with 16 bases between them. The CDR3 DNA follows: TGTGCCAGCAGTTTAGCGTTGGCTAGCGACTTTTACTTC. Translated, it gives CASSLALASDFYF.

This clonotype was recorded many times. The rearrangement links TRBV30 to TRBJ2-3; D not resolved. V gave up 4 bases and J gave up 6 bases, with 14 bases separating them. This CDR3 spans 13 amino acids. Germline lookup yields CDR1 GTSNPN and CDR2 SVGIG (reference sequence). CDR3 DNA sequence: TGTGCCTGGATGATGTTCGGCATTGATACGCAGTATTTT. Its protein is CAWMMFGIDTQYF.

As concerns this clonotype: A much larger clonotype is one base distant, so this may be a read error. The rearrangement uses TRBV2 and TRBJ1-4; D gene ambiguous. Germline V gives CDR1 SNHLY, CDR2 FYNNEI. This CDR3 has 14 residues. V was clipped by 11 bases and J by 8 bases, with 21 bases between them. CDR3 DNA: TGTGCCGCCCTAGGGTGGCCCGAAGAGGAAAAACTGTTTTTT. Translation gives CAALGWPEEEKLFF.

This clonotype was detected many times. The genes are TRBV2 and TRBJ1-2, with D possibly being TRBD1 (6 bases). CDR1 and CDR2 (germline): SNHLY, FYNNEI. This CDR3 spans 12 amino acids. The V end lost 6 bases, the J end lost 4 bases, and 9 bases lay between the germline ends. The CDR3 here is CASRKDSYGYTF. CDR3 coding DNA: TGTGCCAGCAGGAAGGACAGCTATGGCTACACCTTC.

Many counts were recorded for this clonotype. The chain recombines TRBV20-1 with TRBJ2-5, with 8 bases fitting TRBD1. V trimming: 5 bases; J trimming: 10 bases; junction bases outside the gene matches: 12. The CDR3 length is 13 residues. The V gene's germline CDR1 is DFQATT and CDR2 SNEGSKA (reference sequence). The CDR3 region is CSAGDRFRPDQYF. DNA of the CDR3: TGCAGTGCTGGGGACAGGTTCAGACCGGACCAGTACTTC.

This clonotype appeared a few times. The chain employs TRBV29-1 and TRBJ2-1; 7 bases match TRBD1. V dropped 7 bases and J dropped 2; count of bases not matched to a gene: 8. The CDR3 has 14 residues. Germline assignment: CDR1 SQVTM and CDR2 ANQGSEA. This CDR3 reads CSGNRGPPYNEQFF. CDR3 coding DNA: TGCAGCGGGAACAGGGGCCCCCCCTACAATGAGCAGTTCTTC.

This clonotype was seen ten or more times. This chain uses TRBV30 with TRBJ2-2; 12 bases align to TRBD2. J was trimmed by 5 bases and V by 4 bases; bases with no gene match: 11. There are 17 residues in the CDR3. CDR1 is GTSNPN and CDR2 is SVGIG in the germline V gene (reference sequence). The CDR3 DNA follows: TGTGCCTGGATCCGGACGACTAGCGGGGGAGGAACCGGGGAGCTGTTTTTT. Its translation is CAWIRTTSGGGTGELFF.

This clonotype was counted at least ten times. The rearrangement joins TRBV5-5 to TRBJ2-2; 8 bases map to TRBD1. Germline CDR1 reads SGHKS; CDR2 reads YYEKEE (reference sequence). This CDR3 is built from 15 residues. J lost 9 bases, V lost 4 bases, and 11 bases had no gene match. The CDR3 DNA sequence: TGTGCCAGCAGCCGGACAGGGCTTATGATCCGGGAGCTGTTTTTT. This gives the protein CASSRTGLMIRELFF.

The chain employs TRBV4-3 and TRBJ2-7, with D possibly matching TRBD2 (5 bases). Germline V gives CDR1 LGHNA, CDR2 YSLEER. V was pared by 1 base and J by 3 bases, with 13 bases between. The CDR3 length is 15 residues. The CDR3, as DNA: TGCGCCAGCAGCCAAGGTAGAGGGCGAGTCTACGAGCAGTACTTC. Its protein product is CASSQGRGRVYEQYF.

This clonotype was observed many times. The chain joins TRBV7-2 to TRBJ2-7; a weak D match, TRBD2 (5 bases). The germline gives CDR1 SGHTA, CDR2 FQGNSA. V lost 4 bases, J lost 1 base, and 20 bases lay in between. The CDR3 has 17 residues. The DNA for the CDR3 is TGTGCCAGCAGCTCCCATAGACTACTACCATTGTCCTACGAGCAGTACTTC. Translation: CASSSHRLLPLSYEQYF. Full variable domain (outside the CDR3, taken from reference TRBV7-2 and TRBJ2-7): GAGVSQSPSNKVTEKGKDVELRCDPISGHTALYWYRQSLGQGLEFLIYFQGNSAPDKSGLPSDRFSAERTGGSVSTLTIQRTQQEDSAVYLCASSSHRLLPLSYEQYFGPGTRLTVT.

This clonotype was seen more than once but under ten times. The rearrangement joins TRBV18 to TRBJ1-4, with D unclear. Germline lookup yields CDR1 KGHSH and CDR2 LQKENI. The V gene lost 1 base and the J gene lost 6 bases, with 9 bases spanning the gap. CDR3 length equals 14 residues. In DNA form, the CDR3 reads TGTGCCAGCTCACCACATCCAGGTGATGAAAAACTGTTTTTT. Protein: CASSPHPGDEKLFF.

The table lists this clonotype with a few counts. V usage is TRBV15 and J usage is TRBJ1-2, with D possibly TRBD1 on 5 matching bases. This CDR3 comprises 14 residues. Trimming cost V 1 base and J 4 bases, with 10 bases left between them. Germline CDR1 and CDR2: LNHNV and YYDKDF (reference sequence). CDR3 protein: CATSRGREIYGYTF. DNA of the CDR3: TGTGCCACCAGCAGAGGCAGGGAAATCTATGGCTACACCTTC.